This entry lists 7 T cell receptor beta chains sequenced from one sample in a study of T cells in Graves' hyperthyroidism and ophthalmopathy. From RNA transcripts, TCR beta CDR3 regions were amplified. During a first-round RT-PCR of the TCR CDR3, the HTBI primer set was used. TCRdb reprocessed the multiplex PCR reads via MiXCR and lists one record per CDR3 protein. The sample records 500,000 to 650,000 distinct CDR3 sequences, more than 12% being singletons. Sequences were obtained from blood. These receptor sequences come from a woman between 45 and 60 years old with Graves' ophthalmopathy.

In its sample, this clonotype was seen many times. This chain connects TRBV5-1 to TRBJ1-3; D ambiguous. This CDR3 has 15 amino acids. Trimming removed 4 bases at V and 0 bases at J, with 11 bases between. Germline V CDR1 and CDR2: SGHRS, YFSETQ. The CDR3 sequence: CASSQGVSSGNTIYF. The CDR3 bases are TGCGCCAGCAGCCAAGGCGTCAGCTCTGGAAACACCATATATTTT.

This clonotype has a count of ten or more. V is TRBV7-8 and J is TRBJ2-3, with 10 bases lining up with TRBD2. The CDR3 is 17 residues long. Germline values: CDR1 SGHVS, CDR2 FQNEAQ. The trim removed 6 bases at V and 2 bases at J, leaving 11 bases unmatched. CDR3 in amino acids: CASSPGSLAGITDTQYF. CDR3 sequence (DNA): TGTGCCAGCAGTCCGGGATCACTAGCGGGGATCACAGATACGCAGTATTTT.

This clonotype has a count of ten or more. CDR3 DNA sequence: TGTGCCAGCAGCTTTTCGGGTTCCGGGGAGCTGTTTTTT. This translates into CASSFSGSGELFF. This rearrangement joins TRBV7-8 to TRBJ2-2; D unclear. Germline CDR1 is SGHVS and CDR2 is FQNEAQ. CDR3 length equals 13 residues. V lost 3 bases, J lost 6 bases, and 8 bases lay in between.

This clonotype occurred many times. The chain joins TRBV5-1 to TRBJ2-3; 7 bases are a match to TRBD2. CDR3 length: 15 amino acids. The J segment lost 0 bases and the V segment lost 4 bases, leaving 5 bases of the junction unmatched. Germline CDR1 SGHRS, CDR2 YFSETQ. The CDR3: CASSHDGRSTDTQYF. In DNA, the CDR3 is TGCGCCAGCAGCCACGACGGGAGGAGCACAGATACGCAGTATTTT.

This rearrangement joins TRBV3-1 to TRBJ1-1; unclear D gene. Trimming cost V 4 bases and J 2 bases, with 5 bases left between them. CDR1 LGHDT and CDR2 YNNKEL come from the germline V gene (reference sequence). This CDR3 spans 12 amino acids. Here the CDR3 DNA reads TGTGCCAGCAGCCTCCACAACACTGAAGCTTTCTTT. It translates to CASSLHNTEAFF.

This clonotype was recorded at least ten times. The chain recombines TRBV28 with TRBJ2-1; D possibly corresponds to TRBD2 (7 bases). Trimming cost V 6 bases and J 0 bases, with 15 bases left between them. Germline V gene lookup returns CDR1 MDHEN and CDR2 SYDVKM. The CDR3 sequence is 16 residues long. CDR3 in DNA: TGTGCCAGCAGCCCGGGGGGCGTGAGCTCCTACAATGAGCAGTTCTTC. Its translation: CASSPGGVSSYNEQFF.

The chain recombines TRBV6-2 or TRBV6-3 with TRBJ1-2; possible D gene TRBD1, 6 bases. There are 14 residues in the CDR3. The V and J ends lost 5 bases and 6 bases respectively, with 16 bases between them. The germline CDR1 and CDR2 sequences are MNHEY and SVGEGT. The DNA of the CDR3 is TGTGCCAGCAGTGAAACAGGGACCCGGAATGGCTACACCTTC. This encodes CASSETGTRNGYTF.